A single sample gave rise to the 22 T cell receptor beta chains below, sequenced in a study of human T cells and chemical hapten exposure. The time point was: pre-sensitization, week 0. Treatment meaning: therapeutic diphenylcyclopropenone sensitization with weekly scalp DPC. TCRdb reanalysed the RACE reads using MiXCR and keeps one entry per CDR3 protein. This table holds about 89,000 distinct CDR3 sequences, 10% to 14% found once. The sequences come from whole blood, collected in connection with sensitization to the hapten diphenylcyclopropenone (DPC). All receptors come from an older woman with alopecia areata. Some clones in this sample may be carry-over from other donors' samples.

This clonotype was recorded at least ten times. The V and J genes are TRBV2 and TRBJ1-5, with D unclear. Trimming removed 4 bases from V and 3 bases from J, with 7 bases in between. The CDR3 runs to 13 residues. Per germline, CDR1 SNHLY and CDR2 FYNNEI. The CDR3 sequence is CASSAQFNQPQHF. CDR3 in DNA: TGTGCCAGCAGTGCACAGTTCAATCAGCCCCAGCATTTT.

This clonotype has only a few counts. The V and J genes are TRBV5-1 and TRBJ2-1; TRBD2 matches 11 bases. This CDR3 comprises 15 residues. CDR1 is SGHRS and CDR2 is YFSETQ in the germline V gene. Trimming took 0 bases from V and 10 from J; bases not matched to a gene: 6. The CDR3 coding sequence is TGCGCCAGCAGCTTGGCTCTAGCGGGGGGCGGAGAGCAGTTCTTC. Protein sequence: CASSLALAGGGEQFF. Combining the CDR3 with reference TRBV5-1 and TRBJ2-1 gives the whole variable domain KAGVTQTPRYLIKTRGQQVTLSCSPISGHRSVSWYQQTPGQGLQFLFEYFSETQRNKGNFPGRFSGRQFSNSRSEMNVSTLELGDSALYLCASSLALAGGGEQFFGPGTRLTVL.

At least ten counts were recorded for this clonotype. The rearrangement joins TRBV4-2 to TRBJ2-3, with 8 bases matching TRBD2. J gave up 5 bases and V 1 base, and 5 bases lay outside the gene matches. Germline V CDR1 and CDR2: LGHNA, YNFKEQ. This CDR3 is 15 amino acids long. CDR3 loop: CASSQVLRGGDTQYF. CDR3 coding DNA: TGTGCCAGCAGCCAAGTTCTACGGGGGGGAGATACGCAGTATTTT.

A few counts support this clonotype. The chain recombines TRBV12-3 or TRBV12-4 with TRBJ1-2, with D perhaps TRBD1 (5 bases). Trimming shortened V by 5 bases and J by 6 bases, and 16 bases separated the two germline ends. The CDR3 has 14 amino acids. The CDR3 DNA reads TGTGCCAGCAGTCCTCAGGGTGAGGGGAATGGCTACACCTTC. This codes for CASSPQGEGNGYTF.

This clonotype was observed many times. The chain's CDR3 is CASSRTVLAKNIQYF. The DNA of the CDR3 is TGTGCCAGCAGCCGAACGGTGCTAGCCAAAAACATTCAGTACTTC. This chain connects TRBV6-6 to TRBJ2-4; no clear D. Germline-derived CDR1 and CDR2 are MNHNY and SVGAGI (reference sequence). This CDR3 is 15 amino acids long. The V end was cut by 6 bases, the J end by 0 bases, with 12 bases between.

This clonotype was seen ten or more times. The V and J genes are TRBV11-2 and TRBJ2-7; no firm D call. V was trimmed by 5 bases and J by 1 base, leaving 6 bases between them. The CDR3 spans 12 residues. Germline V gene lookup returns CDR1 SGHAT and CDR2 FQNNGV. The DNA of the CDR3 is TGTGCCAGCAGCCGACTTTCCTACGAGCAGTACTTC. Encoded protein: CASSRLSYEQYF.

At least ten counts were recorded for this clonotype. This chain links TRBV29-1 with TRBJ2-1; 9 positions match TRBD1. Per the germline V gene, CDR1 is SQVTM and CDR2 is ANQGSEA. Unmatched junction bases numbered 5, after V lost 0 bases and J lost 2 bases. The CDR3 covers 16 residues. CDR3 amino acids: CSVEDSGTGPYNEQFF. DNA of the CDR3: TGCAGCGTTGAAGATTCCGGGACAGGGCCCTACAATGAGCAGTTCTTC.

This clonotype was recorded many times. J is TRBJ2-7 and V is TRBV10-3, with 7 positions matching TRBD1. Germline CDR1 reads ENHRY; CDR2 reads SYGVKD. The CDR3 loop spans 13 amino acids. The V and J ends lost 8 bases and 3 bases, in that order; junction bases with no gene match: 7. The CDR3: CAIHGDSSYEQYF. Here the CDR3 DNA reads TGTGCCATCCACGGGGACAGTAGCTACGAGCAGTACTTC.

V usage is TRBV7-9 and J usage is TRBJ2-7, with TRBD1 identical over 10 bases. The V gene end was trimmed by 4 bases and the J gene end by 4 bases; junction bases not matched to a gene: 13. The germline V gene has CDR1 SEHNR and CDR2 FQNEAQ (reference sequence). The CDR3 is 17 residues long. CDR3 in DNA: TGTGCCAGCAGCTCACCCGGGACAGGGGTACTATTGTACGAGCAGTACTTC. It encodes CASSSPGTGVLLYEQYF.

A few counts support this clonotype. V is TRBV7-2 and J is TRBJ1-2; D gene ambiguous. V lost 5 bases and J lost 1, with 11 bases in between. The CDR3 is 14 amino acids. Germline V gene lookup returns CDR1 SGHTA and CDR2 FQGNSA. CDR3 loop: CASSPGTVNYGYTF. In DNA form, the CDR3 reads TGTGCCAGCAGCCCCGGAACAGTTAACTATGGCTACACCTTC.

This clonotype has ten or more counts. The chain combines TRBV5-4 with TRBJ1-2; maybe TRBD1 (5 bases). The V end lost 4 bases, the J end lost 3 bases, and 16 bases lay between the germline ends. Germline CDR1 and CDR2: SGHNT and YYREEE (reference sequence). The CDR3 spans 15 residues. The DNA for the CDR3 is TGTGCCAGCAGCCCGTGGGCCAGGGCCGACTATGGCTACACCTTC. Its translation is CASSPWARADYGYTF. Variable domain in full (rest from reference TRBV5-4 and TRBJ1-2): ETGVTQSPTHLIKTRGQQVTLRCSSQSGHNTVSWYQQALGQGPQFIFQYYREEENGRGNFPPRFSGLQFPNYSSELNVNALELDDSALYLCASSPWARADYGYTFGSGTRLTVV.

This clonotype occurred many times. The genes are TRBV7-3 and TRBJ2-6; D is undetermined. Trimming took 0 bases from V and 0 from J, leaving 12 bases between them. The V gene's germline CDR1 is SGHTA and CDR2 FQGTGA. The CDR3 runs 18 residues. The CDR3 DNA is TGTGCCAGCAGCTTAACGGCAGGACGTAGCTCTGGGGCCAACGTCCTGACTTTC. This sequence encodes CASSLTAGRSSGANVLTF.

This clonotype came up a few times. The rearrangement joins TRBV7-2 to TRBJ2-1; 11 bases map to TRBD2. The germline V gene has CDR1 SGHTA and CDR2 FQGNSA. V was pared by 2 bases and J by 7 bases, with 10 bases of the junction left unmatched. This CDR3 has 17 residues. The CDR3 sequence is CASSLIAGGPGENEQFF. The CDR3 DNA is TGTGCCAGCAGCTTAATAGCGGGGGGGCCGGGTGAGAATGAGCAGTTCTTC. Together with reference TRBV7-2 and TRBJ2-1, the CDR3 gives the full variable domain: GAGVSQSPSNKVTEKGKDVELRCDPISGHTALYWYRQSLGQGLEFLIYFQGNSAPDKSGLPSDRFSAERTGGSVSTLTIQRTQQEDSAVYLCASSLIAGGPGENEQFFGPGTRLTVL.

V usage is TRBV20-1 and J usage is TRBJ2-7; no clear D. The CDR3 is made up of 13 amino acids. Trimming pared 0 bases from V and 2 bases from J, leaving 8 bases between. Germline V lookup: CDR1 DFQATT, CDR2 SNEGSKA (reference sequence). The CDR3: CSARDNFPYEQYF. The CDR3 DNA reads TGCAGTGCTAGAGATAATTTTCCCTACGAGCAGTACTTC.

In this sample, this clonotype turned up many times. The chain combines TRBV12-3 or TRBV12-4 with TRBJ2-5, with D maybe TRBD2 (5 bases). Trimming stripped 3 bases from V and 4 bases from J, with 9 bases between. CDR3 length: 13 residues. The CDR3 region is CASSLGVGETQYF. Written as DNA, the CDR3 is TGTGCCAGCAGTTTGGGAGTCGGAGAGACCCAGTACTTC.

This clonotype was seen only a few times. This chain uses TRBV12-3 or TRBV12-4 with TRBJ1-2, with 10 nucleotides matching TRBD1. The trim removed 6 bases at V and 6 bases at J, leaving 1 base unmatched. This CDR3 has 12 residues. CDR3 sequence: CASRTGGDGYTF. The CDR3 coding sequence is TGTGCCAGCAGGACAGGGGGCGATGGCTACACCTTC.

At least ten counts were recorded for this clonotype. The chain joins TRBV9 to TRBJ1-1, with a weak D call TRBD1 (6 bases). This CDR3 comprises 15 residues. CDR1 and CDR2 from the germline V gene are SGDLS and YYNGEE. V gave up 3 bases and J gave up 1 base, with 13 bases separating them. The CDR3 DNA follows: TGTGCCAGCAGCGCGGGGGGGCTCGGGAACACTGAAGCTTTCTTT. Its translation is CASSAGGLGNTEAFF.

This clonotype came up many times. The chain recombines TRBV5-1 with TRBJ2-1, with 7 bases matching TRBD1. The CDR3 runs 14 residues. CDR1 SGHRS and CDR2 YFSETQ come from the germline V gene. The trim removed 0 bases at V and 7 bases at J, leaving 4 bases unmatched. CDR3 sequence reads: CASSLEQGYNEQFF. As DNA, the CDR3 is TGCGCCAGCAGCTTGGAACAGGGGTATAATGAGCAGTTCTTC. Supplemented by reference TRBV5-1 and TRBJ2-1, the full variable domain reads KAGVTQTPRYLIKTRGQQVTLSCSPISGHRSVSWYQQTPGQGLQFLFEYFSETQRNKGNFPGRFSGRQFSNSRSEMNVSTLELGDSALYLCASSLEQGYNEQFFGPGTRLTVL.

This clonotype appeared once. The chain's CDR3 is CASSQVMTGPHGYTF. The CDR3 DNA reads TGTGCCAGCAGCCAAGTTATGACAGGGCCTCATGGCTACACCTTC. V gene TRBV14 combines with J gene TRBJ1-2; TRBD1 agrees at 7 bases. CDR1 is SGHDN, CDR2 FVKESK, per germline. J lost 6 bases, V lost 1 base, and 8 bases had no gene match. The CDR3 is made up of 15 amino acids.

This chain links TRBV7-3 with TRBJ2-3; 9 nucleotides agree with TRBD2. This CDR3 has 15 amino acids. Germline lookup yields CDR1 SGHTA and CDR2 FQGTGA. V dropped 3 bases and J dropped 7; count of bases not matched to a gene: 8. CDR3 nucleotides: TGTGCCAGCAGCTTCGGGACTAGCAATCAGAATACGCAGTATTTT. As protein: CASSFGTSNQNTQYF.

This clonotype was observed a single time. This chain links TRBV9 with TRBJ2-3; D uncertain. V was clipped by 3 bases and J by 6 bases, with 14 bases between them. The germline gives CDR1 SGDLS, CDR2 YYNGEE. The CDR3 contains 14 residues. CDR3 bases: TGTGCCAGCAGCGCTACGGCGTTTGGGGATACGCAGTATTTT. This sequence encodes CASSATAFGDTQYF.

There are many counts of this clonotype. The V gene is TRBV7-9, the J gene TRBJ1-6; the D is unclear. The CDR3 runs to 15 residues. CDR1 is SEHNR, CDR2 FQNEAQ, per germline (reference sequence). The ends were cut back, 1 base at V and 4 bases at J, with 8 bases in the middle. The CDR3 DNA reads TGTGCCAGCAGCTTAGGTACAGAATATAATTCACCCCTCCACTTT. It translates to CASSLGTEYNSPLHF.